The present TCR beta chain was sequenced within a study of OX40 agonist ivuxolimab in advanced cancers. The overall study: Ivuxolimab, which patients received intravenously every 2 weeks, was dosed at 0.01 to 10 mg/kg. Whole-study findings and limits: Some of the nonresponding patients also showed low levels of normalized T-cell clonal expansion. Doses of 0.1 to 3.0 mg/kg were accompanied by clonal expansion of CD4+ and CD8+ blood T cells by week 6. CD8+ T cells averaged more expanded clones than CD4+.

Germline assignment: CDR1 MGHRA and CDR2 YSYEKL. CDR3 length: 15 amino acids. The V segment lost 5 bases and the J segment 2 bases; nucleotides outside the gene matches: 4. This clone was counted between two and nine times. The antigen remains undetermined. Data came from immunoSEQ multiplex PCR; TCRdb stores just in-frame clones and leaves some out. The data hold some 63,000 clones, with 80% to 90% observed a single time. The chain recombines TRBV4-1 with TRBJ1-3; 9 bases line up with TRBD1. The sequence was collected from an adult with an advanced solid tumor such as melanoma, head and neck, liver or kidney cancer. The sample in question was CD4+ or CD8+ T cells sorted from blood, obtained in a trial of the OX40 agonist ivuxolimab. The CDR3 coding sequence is TGCGCCAGCAGCACCCGACAGGGGGCTGGAAACACCATATATTTT. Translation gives CASSTRQGAGNTIYF.